The text below deals with one T cell receptor beta chain. Its antigen is still unknown. The data derive from a study of cytomegalovirus exposure and HLA in healthy donors. Study overall: Most genotyped donors, roughly 80% of some 400, had Caucasian-associated genetic ancestry.

Overall study results and limits: In a later analysis, about 17,000 TCR beta sequences were associated with HLA alleles at 0.05 false discovery rate. Available immune exposure information covered CMV serostatus only.

The PCR ran on 60 Vbeta and 13 Jbeta primers. The repertoire was sequenced with immunoSEQ multiplex PCR; TCRdb's copy has only in-frame clones and lacks some. The profile shows roughly 120,000 clones, approximately 85% of them singletons. Germline values: CDR1 ENHRY, CDR2 SYGVKD. This CDR3 is 14 amino acids long. The junction had 9 bases not matched to a gene; V was cut back by 8 bases and J by 5 bases. Nominally healthy donors provided the samples, though records likely missed some immune exposures. The chain has TRBV10-3 and TRBJ2-3; 8 nucleotides align to TRBD2. This receptor was identified in a male donor in good health and CMV-seropositive. The source material was PBMCs. This chain's CDR3 is CAIESGSGKDTQYF. The CDR3 DNA follows: TGTGCCATCGAGAGCGGGAGTGGTAAAGATACGCAGTATTTT.